This T cell receptor (beta chain) appears in the sequencing data of a study of brain T cells in children with intractable seizures. Germline loops: CDR1 KGHDR, CDR2 SFDVKD. V gave up 5 bases and J gave up 1 base, with 10 bases separating them. The CDR3 covers 15 residues. The time point denotes: blood from clinic visit 5 months post-surgery; TSC patient then seizure free. Clones were read by immunoSEQ multiplex PCR, and TCRdb kept only the in-frame ones, dropping some. Of about 350,000 clones in the sample, nearly 95% were seen once. The chain recombines TRBV24-1 with TRBJ2-2, with D perhaps TRBD1 (6 bases). This receptor was identified in a boy younger than two with tuberous sclerosis and intractable seizures. The source was peripheral blood, collected about 5 months after surgery. This CDR3 reads CATSGGQLNTGELFF. CDR3 sequence (DNA): TGTGCCACCAGTGGGGGACAACTGAACACCGGGGAGCTGTTTTTT.